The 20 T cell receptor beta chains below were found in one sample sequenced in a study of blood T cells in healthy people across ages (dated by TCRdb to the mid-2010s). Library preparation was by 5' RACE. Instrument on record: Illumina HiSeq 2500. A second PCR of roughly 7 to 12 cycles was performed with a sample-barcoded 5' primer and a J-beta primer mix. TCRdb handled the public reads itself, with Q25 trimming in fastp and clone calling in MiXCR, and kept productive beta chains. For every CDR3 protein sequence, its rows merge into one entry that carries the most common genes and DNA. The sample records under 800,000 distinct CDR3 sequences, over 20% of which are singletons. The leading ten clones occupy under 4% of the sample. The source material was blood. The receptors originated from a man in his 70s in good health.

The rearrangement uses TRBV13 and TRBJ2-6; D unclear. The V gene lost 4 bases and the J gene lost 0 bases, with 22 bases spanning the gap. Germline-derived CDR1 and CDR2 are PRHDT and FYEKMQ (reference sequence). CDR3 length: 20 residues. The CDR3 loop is CASSSDILGSSSSGANVLTF. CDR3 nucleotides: TGTGCCAGCAGCTCCGATATTTTAGGGTCTTCGAGCTCTGGGGCCAACGTCCTGACTTTC.

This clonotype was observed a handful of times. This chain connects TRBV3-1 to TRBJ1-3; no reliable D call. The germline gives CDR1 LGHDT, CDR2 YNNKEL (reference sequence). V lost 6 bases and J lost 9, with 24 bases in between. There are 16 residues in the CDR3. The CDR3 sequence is CASRPSSLVLLGTIYF. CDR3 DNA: TGTGCCAGCAGGCCCTCTTCTCTGGTATTATTGGGCACCATATATTTT.

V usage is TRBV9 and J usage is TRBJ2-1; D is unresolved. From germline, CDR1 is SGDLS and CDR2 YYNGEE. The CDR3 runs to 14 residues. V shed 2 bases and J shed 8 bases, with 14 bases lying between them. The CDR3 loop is CASSVDLLRHEQFF. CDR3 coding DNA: TGTGCCAGCAGCGTTGACCTGCTGCGGCATGAGCAGTTCTTC.

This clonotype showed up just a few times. The CDR3 DNA follows: TGCAGTGCTAGAGATGAGTCAGTTCAAAGGGCCCAGTACTTC. Its translation: CSARDESVQRAQYF. The chain has TRBV20-1 and TRBJ2-1; D is undetermined. The end of the DNA aligns better with TRBJ2-5, so the J call may be wrong. Germline-derived CDR1 and CDR2 are DFQATT and SNEGSKA (reference sequence). This CDR3 is built from 14 residues.

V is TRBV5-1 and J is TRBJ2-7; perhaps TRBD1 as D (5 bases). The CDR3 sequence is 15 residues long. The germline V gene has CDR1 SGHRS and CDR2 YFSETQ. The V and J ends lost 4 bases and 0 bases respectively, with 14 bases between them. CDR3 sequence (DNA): TGCGCCAGCAGCGATTTTTTGACAGCCTCCTACGAGCAGTACTTC. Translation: CASSDFLTASYEQYF.

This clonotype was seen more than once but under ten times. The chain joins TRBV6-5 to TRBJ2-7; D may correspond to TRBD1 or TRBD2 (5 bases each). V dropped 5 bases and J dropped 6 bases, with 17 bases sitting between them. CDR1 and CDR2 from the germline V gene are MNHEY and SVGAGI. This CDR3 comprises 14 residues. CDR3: CASSVLDSRGEQYF. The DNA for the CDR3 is TGTGCCAGCAGTGTTCTGGACTCGAGGGGCGAGCAGTACTTC.

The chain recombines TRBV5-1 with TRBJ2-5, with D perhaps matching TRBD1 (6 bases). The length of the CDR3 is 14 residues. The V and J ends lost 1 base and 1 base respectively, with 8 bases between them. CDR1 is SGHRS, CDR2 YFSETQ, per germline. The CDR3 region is CASSLLDSQETQYF. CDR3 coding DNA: TGCGCCAGCAGCTTGTTGGACAGCCAAGAGACCCAGTACTTC.

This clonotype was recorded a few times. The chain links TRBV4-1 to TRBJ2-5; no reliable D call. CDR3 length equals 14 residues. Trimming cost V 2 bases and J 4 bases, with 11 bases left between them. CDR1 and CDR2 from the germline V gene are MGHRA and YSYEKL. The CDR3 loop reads CASSQSRKGETQYF. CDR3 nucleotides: TGCGCCAGCAGCCAATCCAGGAAGGGAGAGACCCAGTACTTC.

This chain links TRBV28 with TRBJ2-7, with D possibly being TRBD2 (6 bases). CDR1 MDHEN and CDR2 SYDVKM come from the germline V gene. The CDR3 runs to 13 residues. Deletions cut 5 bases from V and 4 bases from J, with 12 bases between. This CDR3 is CASSTRLGYEQYF. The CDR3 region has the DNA TGTGCCAGCAGTACTAGACTAGGATACGAGCAGTACTTC. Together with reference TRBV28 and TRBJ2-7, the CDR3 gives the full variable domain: DVKVTQSSRYLVKRTGEKVFLECVQDMDHENMFWYRQDPGLGLRLIYFSYDVKMKEKGDIPEGYSVSREKKERFSLILESASTNQTSMYLCASSTRLGYEQYFGPGTRLTVT.

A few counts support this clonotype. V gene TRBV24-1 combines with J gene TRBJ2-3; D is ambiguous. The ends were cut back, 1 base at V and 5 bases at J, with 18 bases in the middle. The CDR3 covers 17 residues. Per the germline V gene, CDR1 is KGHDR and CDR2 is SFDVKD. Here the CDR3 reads CATSDLAPGSAGDTQYF. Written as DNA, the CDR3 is TGTGCCACCAGTGATTTAGCCCCTGGTTCCGCAGGAGATACGCAGTATTTT.

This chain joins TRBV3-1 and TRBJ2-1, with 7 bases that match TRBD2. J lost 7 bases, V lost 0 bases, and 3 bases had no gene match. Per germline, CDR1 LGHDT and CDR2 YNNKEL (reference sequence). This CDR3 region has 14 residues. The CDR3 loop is CASSQDVSGNEQFF. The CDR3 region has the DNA TGTGCCAGCAGCCAAGATGTTAGCGGGAATGAGCAGTTCTTC.

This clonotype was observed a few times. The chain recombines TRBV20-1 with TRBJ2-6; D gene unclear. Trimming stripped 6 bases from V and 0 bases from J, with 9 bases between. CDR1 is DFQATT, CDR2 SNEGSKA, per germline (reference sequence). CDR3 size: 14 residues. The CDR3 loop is CSAAQNSGANVLTF. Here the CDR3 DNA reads TGCAGTGCGGCACAGAACTCTGGGGCCAACGTCCTGACTTTC.

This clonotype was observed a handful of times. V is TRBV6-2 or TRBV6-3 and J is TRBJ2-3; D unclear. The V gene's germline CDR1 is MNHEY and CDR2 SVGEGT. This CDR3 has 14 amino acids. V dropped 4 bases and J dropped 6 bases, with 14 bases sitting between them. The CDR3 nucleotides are TGTGCCAGCAGTTCTGGTAGTCCCGCGGATACGCAGTATTTT. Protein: CASSSGSPADTQYF.

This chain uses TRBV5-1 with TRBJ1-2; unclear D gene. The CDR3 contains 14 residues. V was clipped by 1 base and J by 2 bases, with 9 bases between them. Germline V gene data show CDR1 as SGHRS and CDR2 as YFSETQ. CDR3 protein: CASSLNRENYGYTF. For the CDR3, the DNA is TGCGCCAGCAGCTTGAACAGAGAAAACTATGGCTACACCTTC.

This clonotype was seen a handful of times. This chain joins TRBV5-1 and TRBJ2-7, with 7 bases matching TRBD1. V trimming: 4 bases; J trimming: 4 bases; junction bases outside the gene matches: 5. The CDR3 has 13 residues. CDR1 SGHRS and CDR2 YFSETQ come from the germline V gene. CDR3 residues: CASSTGQDYEQYF. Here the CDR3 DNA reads TGCGCCAGCAGCACTGGACAGGATTACGAGCAGTACTTC.

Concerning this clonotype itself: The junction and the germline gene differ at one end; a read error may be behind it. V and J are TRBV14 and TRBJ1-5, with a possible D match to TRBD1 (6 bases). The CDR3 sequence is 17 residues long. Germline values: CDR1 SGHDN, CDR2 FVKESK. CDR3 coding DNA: TGTGCCAGCAGCCGGGGGCCGACCCTTTATAGCAATCAGCCCCAGCACTTT. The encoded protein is CASSRGPTLYSNQPQHF.

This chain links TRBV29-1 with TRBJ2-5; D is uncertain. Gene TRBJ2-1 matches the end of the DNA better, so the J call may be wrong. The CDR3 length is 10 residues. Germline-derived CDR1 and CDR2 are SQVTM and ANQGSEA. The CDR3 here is CSVIRNEQFF. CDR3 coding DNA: TGCAGCGTCATCCGCAATGAGCAGTTCTTC.

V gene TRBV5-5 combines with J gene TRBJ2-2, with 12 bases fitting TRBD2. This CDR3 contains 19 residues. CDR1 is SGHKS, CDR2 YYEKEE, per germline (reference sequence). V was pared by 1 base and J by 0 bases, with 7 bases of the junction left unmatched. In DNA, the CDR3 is TGTGCCAGCAGCTTGCGGACTAGCGGGACTAGCGCGAACACCGGGGAGCTGTTTTTT. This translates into CASSLRTSGTSANTGELFF.

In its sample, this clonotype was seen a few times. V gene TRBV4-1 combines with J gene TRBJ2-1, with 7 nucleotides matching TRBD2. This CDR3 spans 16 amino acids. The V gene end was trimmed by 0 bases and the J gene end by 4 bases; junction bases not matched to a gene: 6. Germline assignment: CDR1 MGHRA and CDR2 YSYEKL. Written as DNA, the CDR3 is TGCGCCAGCAGCCAAGATTTTAGCGGGCAGTACAATGAGCAGTTCTTC. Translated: CASSQDFSGQYNEQFF.

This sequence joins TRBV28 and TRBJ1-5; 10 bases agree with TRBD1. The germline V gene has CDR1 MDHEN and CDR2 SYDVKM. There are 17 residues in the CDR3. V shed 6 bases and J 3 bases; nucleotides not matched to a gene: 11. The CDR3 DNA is TGTGCCAGCAGCCGCGGGACAGGGGCCCCCTTCAATCAGCCCCAGCATTTT. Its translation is CASSRGTGAPFNQPQHF.